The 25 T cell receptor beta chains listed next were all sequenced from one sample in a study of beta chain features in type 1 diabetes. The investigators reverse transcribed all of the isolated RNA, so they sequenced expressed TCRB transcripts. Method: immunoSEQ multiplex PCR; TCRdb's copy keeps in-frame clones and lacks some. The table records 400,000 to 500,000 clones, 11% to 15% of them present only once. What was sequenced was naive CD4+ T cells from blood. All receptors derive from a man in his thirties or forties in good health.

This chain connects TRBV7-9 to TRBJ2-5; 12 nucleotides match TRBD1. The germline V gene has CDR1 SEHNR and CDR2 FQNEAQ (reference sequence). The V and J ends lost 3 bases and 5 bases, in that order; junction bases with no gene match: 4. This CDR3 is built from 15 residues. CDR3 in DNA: TGTGCCAGCAGCTTCGGGACAGGGGGCACCGAGACCCAGTACTTC. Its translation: CASSFGTGGTETQYF.

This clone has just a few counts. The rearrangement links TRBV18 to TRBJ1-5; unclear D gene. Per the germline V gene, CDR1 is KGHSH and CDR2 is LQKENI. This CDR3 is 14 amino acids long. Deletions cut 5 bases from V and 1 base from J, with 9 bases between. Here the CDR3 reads CASSDYDSNQPQHF. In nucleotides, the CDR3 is TGTGCCAGCTCAGATTACGACAGCAATCAGCCCCAGCATTTT.

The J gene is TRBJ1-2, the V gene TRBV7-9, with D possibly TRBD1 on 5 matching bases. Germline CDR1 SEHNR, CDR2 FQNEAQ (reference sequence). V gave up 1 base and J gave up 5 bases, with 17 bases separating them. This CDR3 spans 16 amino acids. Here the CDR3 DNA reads TGTGCCAGCAGCTTAGTCCGGACACCCCGGTCTTATGGCTACACCTTC. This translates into CASSLVRTPRSYGYTF.

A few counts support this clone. The CDR3 nucleotides are TGTGCCAGCAGCTTAGAAATGTACGAGCAGTACTTC. Translated: CASSLEMYEQYF. The V call is TRBV7-2, the J call TRBJ2-7, with D hard to call. The CDR3 consists of 12 residues. V lost 1 base to trimming and J lost 4 bases, with 5 bases between them. CDR1 and CDR2 (germline): SGHTA, FQGNSA.

In DNA, the CDR3 is TGTGCCAGCAGTTACTCCCACAATGGCGGAGATGGCTACACCTTC. Residues: CASSYSHNGGDGYTF. The chain combines TRBV6-5 with TRBJ1-2; D unresolved. Trimming pared 0 bases from V and 6 bases from J, leaving 14 bases between. Looked up from germline, CDR1 is MNHEY and CDR2 is SVGAGI. This CDR3 comprises 15 residues.

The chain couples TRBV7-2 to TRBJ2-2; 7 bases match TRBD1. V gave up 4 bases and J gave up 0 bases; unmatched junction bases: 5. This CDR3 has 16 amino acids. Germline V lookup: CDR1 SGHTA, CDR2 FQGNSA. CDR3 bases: TGTGCCAGCAGCTCCCAGACAGGGTCGAACACCGGGGAGCTGTTTTTT. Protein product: CASSSQTGSNTGELFF.

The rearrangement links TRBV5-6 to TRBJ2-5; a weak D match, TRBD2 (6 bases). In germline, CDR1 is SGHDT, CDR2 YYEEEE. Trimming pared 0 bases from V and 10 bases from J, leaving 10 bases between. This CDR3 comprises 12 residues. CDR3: CASSLARGGQYF. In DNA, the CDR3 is TGTGCCAGCAGCTTGGCCCGGGGAGGCCAGTACTTC.

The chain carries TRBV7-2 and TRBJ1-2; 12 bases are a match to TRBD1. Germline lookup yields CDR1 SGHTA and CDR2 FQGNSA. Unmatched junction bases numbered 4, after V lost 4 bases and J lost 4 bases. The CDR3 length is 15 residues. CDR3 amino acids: CASSYGTGGGYGYTF. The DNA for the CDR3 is TGTGCCAGCAGCTACGGGACAGGGGGCGGCTATGGCTACACCTTC. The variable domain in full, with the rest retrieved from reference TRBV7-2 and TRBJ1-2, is GAGVSQSPSNKVTEKGKDVELRCDPISGHTALYWYRQSLGQGLEFLIYFQGNSAPDKSGLPSDRFSAERTGGSVSTLTIQRTQQEDSAVYLCASSYGTGGGYGYTFGSGTRLTVV.

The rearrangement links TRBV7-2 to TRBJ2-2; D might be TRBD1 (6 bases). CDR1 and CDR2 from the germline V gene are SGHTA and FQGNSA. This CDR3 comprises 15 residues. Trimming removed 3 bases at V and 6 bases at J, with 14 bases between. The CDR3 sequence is CASSFQGKVAGELFF. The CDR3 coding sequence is TGTGCCAGCAGCTTCCAGGGGAAAGTGGCCGGGGAGCTGTTTTTT.

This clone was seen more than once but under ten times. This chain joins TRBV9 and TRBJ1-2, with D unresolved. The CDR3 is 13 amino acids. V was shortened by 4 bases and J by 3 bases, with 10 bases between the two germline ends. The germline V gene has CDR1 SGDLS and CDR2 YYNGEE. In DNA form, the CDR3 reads TGTGCCAGCAGCAAGCCCGGGGACTATGGCTACACCTTC. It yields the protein CASSKPGDYGYTF.

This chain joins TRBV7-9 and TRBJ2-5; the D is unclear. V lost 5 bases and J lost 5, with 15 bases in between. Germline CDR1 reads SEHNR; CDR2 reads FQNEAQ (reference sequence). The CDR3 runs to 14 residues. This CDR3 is CASSRDMAQETQYF. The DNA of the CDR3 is TGTGCCAGCAGCCGAGACATGGCCCAGGAGACCCAGTACTTC.

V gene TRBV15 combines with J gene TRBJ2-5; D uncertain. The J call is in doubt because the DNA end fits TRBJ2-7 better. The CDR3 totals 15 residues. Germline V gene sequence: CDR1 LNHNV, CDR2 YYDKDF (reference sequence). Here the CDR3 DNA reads TGTGCCACCAGCAGAGAGGCGGTGGTAGGAAGCGAGCAGTACTTC. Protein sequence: CATSREAVVGSEQYF.

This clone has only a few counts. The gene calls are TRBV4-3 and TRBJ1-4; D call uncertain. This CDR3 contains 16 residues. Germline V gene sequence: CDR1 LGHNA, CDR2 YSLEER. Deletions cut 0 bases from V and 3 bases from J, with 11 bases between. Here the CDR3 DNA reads TGCGCCAGCAGCCAAGAGCAGGTTTTTTCTAATGAAAAACTGTTTTTT. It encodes CASSQEQVFSNEKLFF.

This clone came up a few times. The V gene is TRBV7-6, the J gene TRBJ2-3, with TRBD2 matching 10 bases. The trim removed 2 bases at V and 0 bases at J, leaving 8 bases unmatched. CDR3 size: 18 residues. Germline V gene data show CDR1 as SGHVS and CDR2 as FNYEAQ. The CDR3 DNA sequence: TGTGCCAGCAGCTTAATAGCGGGGGGCCTTGCTAGCACAGATACGCAGTATTTT. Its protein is CASSLIAGGLASTDTQYF. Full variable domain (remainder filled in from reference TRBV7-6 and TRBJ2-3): GAGVSQSPRYKVTKRGQDVALRCDPISGHVSLYWYRQALGQGPEFLTYFNYEAQQDKSGLPNDRFSAERPEGSISTLTIQRTEQRDSAMYRCASSLIAGGLASTDTQYFGPGTRLTVL.

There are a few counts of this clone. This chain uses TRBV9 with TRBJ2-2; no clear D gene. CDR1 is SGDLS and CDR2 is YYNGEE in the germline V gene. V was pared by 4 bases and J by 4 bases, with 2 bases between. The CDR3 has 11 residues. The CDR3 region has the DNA TGTGCCAGCAGCATCACCGGGGAGCTGTTTTTT. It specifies CASSITGELFF.

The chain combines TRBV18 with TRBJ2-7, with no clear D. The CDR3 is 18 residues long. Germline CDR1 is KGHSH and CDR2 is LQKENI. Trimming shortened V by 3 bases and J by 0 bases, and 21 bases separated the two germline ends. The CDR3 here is CASSPRTLGAADSYEQYF. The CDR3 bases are TGTGCCAGCTCACCCCGGACCCTCGGCGCCGCAGACTCCTACGAGCAGTACTTC.

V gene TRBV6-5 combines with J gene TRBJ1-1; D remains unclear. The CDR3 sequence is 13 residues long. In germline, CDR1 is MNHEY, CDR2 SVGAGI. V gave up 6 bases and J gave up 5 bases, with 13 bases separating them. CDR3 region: CASSRLSGTEAFF. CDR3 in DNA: TGTGCCAGCAGCCGACTTTCTGGGACTGAAGCTTTCTTT.

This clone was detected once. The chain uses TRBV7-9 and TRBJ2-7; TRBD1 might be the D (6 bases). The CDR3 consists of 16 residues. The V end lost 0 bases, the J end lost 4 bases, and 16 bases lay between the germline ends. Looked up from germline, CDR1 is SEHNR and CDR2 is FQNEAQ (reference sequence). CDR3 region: CASSLALLDRSYEQYV. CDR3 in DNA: TGTGCCAGCAGCTTAGCGCTGTTAGACAGGAGTTACGAGCAGTACGTC.

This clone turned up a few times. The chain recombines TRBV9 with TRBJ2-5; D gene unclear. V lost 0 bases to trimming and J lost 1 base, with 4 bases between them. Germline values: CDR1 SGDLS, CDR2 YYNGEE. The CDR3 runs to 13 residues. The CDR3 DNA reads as TGTGCCAGCAGCGTAGTCAGCCAAGAGACCCAGTACTTC. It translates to CASSVVSQETQYF.

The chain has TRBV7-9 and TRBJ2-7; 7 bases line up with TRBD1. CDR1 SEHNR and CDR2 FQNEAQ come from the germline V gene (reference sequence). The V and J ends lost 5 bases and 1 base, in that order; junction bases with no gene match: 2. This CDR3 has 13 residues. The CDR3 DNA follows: TGTGCCAGCAGCGTGGGACAGTCCTACGAGCAGTACGTC. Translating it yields CASSVGQSYEQYV.

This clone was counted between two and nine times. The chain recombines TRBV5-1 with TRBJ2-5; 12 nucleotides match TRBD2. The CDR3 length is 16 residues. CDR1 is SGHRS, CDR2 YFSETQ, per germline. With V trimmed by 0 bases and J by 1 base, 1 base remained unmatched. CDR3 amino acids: CASSLGGLAGQETQYF. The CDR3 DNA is TGCGCCAGCAGCTTGGGGGGACTAGCGGGCCAAGAGACCCAGTACTTC.

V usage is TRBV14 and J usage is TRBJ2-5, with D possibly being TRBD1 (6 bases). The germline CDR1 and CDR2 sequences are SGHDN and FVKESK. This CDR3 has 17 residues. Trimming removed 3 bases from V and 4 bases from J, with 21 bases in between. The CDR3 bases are TGTGCCAGCAGCCACAAGGTGGGGGCTCCCTTTGGAGAGACCCAGTACTTC. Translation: CASSHKVGAPFGETQYF.

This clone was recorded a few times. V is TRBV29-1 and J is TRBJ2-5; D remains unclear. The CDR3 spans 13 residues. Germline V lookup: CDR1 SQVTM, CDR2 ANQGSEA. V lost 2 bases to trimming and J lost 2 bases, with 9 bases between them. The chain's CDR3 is CSVEIRRQETQYF. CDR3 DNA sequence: TGCAGCGTTGAAATACGCCGACAAGAGACCCAGTACTTC.

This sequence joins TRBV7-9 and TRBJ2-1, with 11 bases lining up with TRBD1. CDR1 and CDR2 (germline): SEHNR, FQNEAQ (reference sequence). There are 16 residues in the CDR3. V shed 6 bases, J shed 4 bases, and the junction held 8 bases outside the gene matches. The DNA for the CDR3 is TGTGCCAGCAGTCTACCCGGGACAGGGGGATACAATGAGCAGTTCTTC. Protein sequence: CASSLPGTGGYNEQFF.

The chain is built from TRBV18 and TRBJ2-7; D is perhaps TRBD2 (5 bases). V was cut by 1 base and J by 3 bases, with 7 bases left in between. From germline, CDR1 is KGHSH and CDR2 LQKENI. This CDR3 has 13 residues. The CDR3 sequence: CASSPQRDYEQYF. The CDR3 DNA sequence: TGTGCCAGCTCACCACAACGGGACTACGAGCAGTACTTC.